These T cell receptor beta chains were read from a single sample in a study of control samples from healthy donors and cancer patients. Clones were sequenced by immunoSEQ multiplex PCR, and TCRdb holds only the in-frame ones, with some missing. The table shows about 120,000 clones, with 80% to 95% occurring only once. The source material was blood. The receptors come from a man in his late teens or twenties in good health. The CDR3 runs from the conserved cysteine through the conserved F or W. The D gene is left open where the match is weak. Only part of the rows carry a size: once, few, many, or a class if the clone is expanded.

>TRBJ1-4|TRBV3-1/TRBV3-2|-|-
TGTGCCAGCAGCCAAGGATTGCAGACAAATGAAAAACTGTTTTTT
CASSQGLQTNEKLFF
>TRBJ1-4|TRBV6-5|-|-
TGTGCCAGCACCTCCGGAACAGGGAGTGAAAAACTGTTTTTT
CASTSGTGSEKLFF
>TRBJ2-5|TRBV7-9|-|-
TGTGCCAGCAGCTCCCAAGAGACCCAGTACTTC
CASSSQETQYF
>TRBJ1-2|TRBV19|-|-
TGTGCCAGTAGTAAGGAGGGTAAAAACTATGGCTACACCTTC
CASSKEGKNYGYTF
>TRBJ1-5|TRBV3-1/TRBV3-2|-|few
TGTGCCAGCAGCCACAGGGATAGCAATCAGCCCCAGCATTTT
CASSHRDSNQPQHF
>TRBJ2-3|TRBV9|TRBD2|-
TGTGCCAGCAGCGTAGCCGAGGGACCTAGCGGGTATAGCACAGATACGCAGTATTTT
CASSVAEGPSGYSTDTQYF
>TRBJ1-1|TRBV7-9|-|-
TGTGCCAGCAGCTTAGAGTCGGGCACTGAAGCTTTCTTT
CASSLESGTEAFF
>TRBJ2-5|TRBV2|TRBD2|-
TGTGCCAGCAGCGAAATCGCTAGCGGGGGGGCGAAAGAGACCCAGTACTTC
CASSEIASGGAKETQYF
>TRBJ1-2|TRBV6-5|-|-
TGTGCCAGCCTTGGTGAGGTAATCTATGGCTACACCTTC
CASLGEVIYGYTF
>TRBJ2-5|TRBV7-6|TRBD2|-
TGTGCCAGCAGCCAAACTAGCGGTTGGTGGGAGACCCAGTACTTC
CASSQTSGWWETQYF
>TRBJ2-2|TRBV5-1|TRBD2|-
TGCGCCAGCAGCTTCCGGACGGGGGGGGCCACCGGGGAGCTGTTTTTT
CASSFRTGGATGELFF
>TRBJ2-1|TRBV5-1|-|-
TGCGCCAGCAGCTTGGATCCGAGGGGCTACAATGAGCAGTTCTTC
CASSLDPRGYNEQFF
>TRBJ1-1|TRBV5-1|-|-
TGCGCCAGCAGCCGGAACAGGGAGGCGGACACTGAAGCTTTCTTT
CASSRNREADTEAFF
>TRBJ2-3|TRBV7-2|-|-
TGTGCCAGCAGTTTCCAACCCTTCCCCACAGATACGCAGTATTTT
CASSFQPFPTDTQYF
>TRBJ2-5|TRBV12-3/TRBV12-4|-|-
TGTGCCAGCACCGCCGGGCAAGAGACCCAGTACTTC
CASTAGQETQYF
>TRBJ1-6|TRBV14|-|-
TGTGCCAGCAGCCTCGGGAACTTCGACTTT
CASSLGNFDF
>TRBJ2-7|TRBV4-1|-|-
TGCGCCAGCAGCCAAGCCGGTCGCGGACCCTACGAGCAGTACTTC
CASSQAGRGPYEQYF
>TRBJ1-2|TRBV5-1|-|-
TGCGCCAGCAGCCCCGGTACGGACAGCTATGGCTACACCTTC
CASSPGTDSYGYTF
>TRBJ2-3|TRBV5-6|TRBD2|-
TGTGCCAGCGGGGGACTAGCAGAGACAGATACGCAGTATTTT
CASGGLAETDTQYF
>TRBJ1-4|TRBV7-9|TRBD1|-
TGTGCCAGCAGCTCCGGGGACAGGGGGGGTGAAAAACTGTTTTTT
CASSSGDRGGEKLFF
>TRBJ1-3|TRBV2|-|-
TGTGCCAGCAGCCCCCTCCGCCCCTCTGGAAACACCATATATTTT
CASSPLRPSGNTIYF
>TRBJ2-7|TRBV13|-|-
TGTGCCAGCAGCGCGGGCTACGAGCAGTACTTC
CASSAGYEQYF
>TRBJ1-2|TRBV6-5|-|-
TGTGCCAGCCAACAGGGAGGCTATGGCTACACCTTC
CASQQGGYGYTF
>TRBJ2-3|TRBV12-2|-|-
TGTGCAAGTCGCTTAGCCGGGACTAGCGGAGATACGCAGTATTTT
CASRLAGTSGDTQYF
>TRBJ1-6|TRBV6-5|TRBD1|-
TGTGCCAGCAGTAGGACAGGGGCGGATTCACCCCTCCACTTT
CASSRTGADSPLHF
>TRBJ2-3|TRBV6-4|TRBD2|-
TGTGCCAGCAGTTATCAGCGGGGGCTCACAGATACGCAGTATTTT
CASSYQRGLTDTQYF
>TRBJ1-5|TRBV21-1|-|once
TGTGCCAGCAGCAATCGGTGGAAGACAGGGTTATATGGCAATCAGCCCCAGCATTTT
CASSNRWKTGLYGNQPQHF
>TRBJ2-7|TRBV7-9|TRBD2|-
TGTGCCAGCAGCTTAGTGAGAGCTAGCGGGGGCTACGAGCAGTACTTC
CASSLVRASGGYEQYF
>TRBJ2-7|TRBV9|-|-
TGTGCCAGCAGCGCCACCGGCTTCAGCCACTACGAGCAGTACTTC
CASSATGFSHYEQYF
>TRBJ2-2|TRBV2|TRBD1|-
TGTGCCAGCAGTCCGACAGGGGGAGATACCGGGGAGCTGTTTTTT
CASSPTGGDTGELFF
>TRBJ1-5|TRBV15|-|-
TGTGCCACCAGCAGAGTCGTCAGTCAGCCCCAGCATTTT
CATSRVVSQPQHF
>TRBJ2-1|TRBV5-1|-|-
TGCGCCAGCAGCTTGGAAGGGCCAATCTACAATGAGCAGTTCTTC
CASSLEGPIYNEQFF
>TRBJ2-1|TRBV6-2/TRBV6-3|-|-
TGTGCCAGCAGTTTGACAGGTCACTCCTACAATGAGCAGTTCTTC
CASSLTGHSYNEQFF
>TRBJ1-4|TRBV15|-|-
TGTGCCACCAGCAGAGCTAGGGGGGGAGAAAAACTGTTTTTT
CATSRARGGEKLFF
>TRBJ1-5|TRBV2|TRBD1|-
TGTGCCAGCAGTGAAAGACAGGGCCCACAATATAGCAATCAGCCCCAGCATTTT
CASSERQGPQYSNQPQHF
>TRBJ2-5|TRBV18|-|-
TGTGCCAGCTCATCGAAAGAGACCCAGTACTTC
CASSSKETQYF
>TRBJ1-4|TRBV9|-|-
TGTGCCAGCAGCGCCGGGCCTTCTAATGAAAAACTGTTTTTT
CASSAGPSNEKLFF
>TRBJ2-2|TRBV28|TRBD2|-
TGTGCCAGCAGTGCACGACTAGCGGGGGGTTTTATAGGCACCGGGGAGCTGTTTTTT
CASSARLAGGFIGTGELFF
>TRBJ1-5|TRBV6-5|-|-
TGTGCCAGCAGTACACAGGGTCAGCCCCAGCATTTT
CASSTQGQPQHF
>TRBJ1-6|TRBV14|-|-
TGTGCCAGCAGCCAAGAGGGCAGAAGCTCCTATAATTCACCCCTCCACTTT
CASSQEGRSSYNSPLHF
>TRBJ1-2|TRBV6-6|TRBD1|-
TGTGCCAGCAGTTACGGGCCAGGGGGCAACTATGGCTACACCTTC
CASSYGPGGNYGYTF
>TRBJ2-7|TRBV2|TRBD1|-
TGTGCCAGCAGGCCGGGACAGGGCCCCTACGAGCAGTACTTC
CASRPGQGPYEQYF
>TRBJ2-7|TRBV6-6|TRBD1|-
TGTGCCAGCAGTTATGACAGGGGTCTTAACGAGCAGTACTTC
CASSYDRGLNEQYF
>TRBJ2-1|TRBV30|TRBD2|-
TGTGCCAGCGGGACTAGCGGGGGGGCCTCCTACAATGAGCAGTTCTTC
CASGTSGGASYNEQFF
>TRBJ2-1|TRBV2|-|-
TGTGCCAGCAGAGATGAACGGTACAATGAGCAGTTCTTC
CASRDERYNEQFF
>TRBJ2-5|TRBV28|-|-
TGTGCCAGCAGTTTAGGTGTAGGGGGGGGCCAAGAGACCCAGTACTTC
CASSLGVGGGQETQYF
>TRBJ2-3|TRBV5-1|TRBD1|-
TGCGCCAGCAGCCCCGGGCAGGGGGCAGATACGCAGTATTTT
CASSPGQGADTQYF
>TRBJ1-2|TRBV13|TRBD1|once
TGTGCCAGCAGCCCCAAATGGACAGGGGAATATGGCTACACCTTC
CASSPKWTGEYGYTF
>TRBJ2-1|TRBV7-9|TRBD2|once
TGTGCCAGCAGCCTTCAGCGGGGGGGCATAAATGAGCAGTTCTTC
CASSLQRGGINEQFF
>TRBJ1-4|TRBV9|-|-
TGTGCCAGCAGCGTGGGGGGGTCCCATGAAAAACTGTTTTTT
CASSVGGSHEKLFF
>TRBJ2-5|TRBV5-4|-|-
TGTGCCAGCAGCTCCGGGGTCGTGCAAGAGACCCAGTACTTC
CASSSGVVQETQYF
>TRBJ2-7|TRBV13|-|-
TGTGCCAGCAGCTACCGACAGCGCCTTGGTTTGTACTTC
CASSYRQRLGLYF
>TRBJ2-3|TRBV29-1|TRBD2|-
TGCAGCGTTGACCGAGCGGGGGGCACAGATACGCAGTATTTT
CSVDRAGGTDTQYF
>TRBJ1-6|TRBV30|-|-
TGTGCCTGGAGCGAGTGGGGGCCGGATTCACCCCTCCACTTT
CAWSEWGPDSPLHF
>TRBJ2-2|TRBV19|TRBD1|-
TGTGCCAGTACCGCAGGGACAGGGGGCTCCGGGGAGCTGTTTTTT
CASTAGTGGSGELFF
>TRBJ1-2|TRBV11-2|-|-
TGTGCCAGCAGCCCTCTGCAGGGTCCCCTTAACTATGGCTACACCTTC
CASSPLQGPLNYGYTF
>TRBJ1-2|TRBV30|TRBD1|-
TGTGCCTGGAGTGTCTCCCGGACAGGGGATCGTGGCTACACCTTC
CAWSVSRTGDRGYTF
>TRBJ2-2|TRBV24-1|-|-
TGTGCCACCAGTGATGGACCGGGACAAGGCCCCGGGGAGCTGTTTTTT
CATSDGPGQGPGELFF
>TRBJ2-7|TRBV11-1|-|-
TGTGCCAGCAGCTTAGTTTATTTATGCTACGAGCAGTACTTC
CASSLVYLCYEQYF
>TRBJ2-1|TRBV11-2|TRBD2|-
TGTGCCAGCAGCTTAAGGTTTACGGGGGGAGGTGTTAATGAGCAGTTCTTC
CASSLRFTGGGVNEQFF